The next 29 T cell receptor beta chains were all read from a single sample in a study of CD8 T cells in Susac syndrome. With random hexamers, reverse transcription was performed on about 0.5 to 1 ug of RNA. TCRdb reprocessed the immunoSEQ multiplex PCR reads with MiXCR, giving one entry per CDR3 protein. The sample holds roughly 70,000 distinct CDR3 sequences, 96% seen once. The specimen was CD4+ T cells from PBMCs. The receptors here all came from a human donor with multiple sclerosis.

This chain connects TRBV20-1 to TRBJ2-7, with 9 bases matching TRBD1. V lost 5 bases, J lost 7 bases, and 9 bases stayed unmatched. The CDR3 has 13 residues. Germline-derived CDR1 and CDR2 are DFQATT and SNEGSKA (reference sequence). The CDR3 region is CSAPRTGDGEQYF. As DNA, the CDR3 is TGCAGTGCTCCCCGGACAGGGGATGGGGAGCAGTACTTC.

The genes are TRBV10-3 and TRBJ1-5, with no clear D. Trimming shortened V by 10 bases and J by 1 base, and 14 bases separated the two germline ends. CDR1 and CDR2 (germline): ENHRY, SYGVKD. CDR3 size: 14 residues. CDR3 nucleotide sequence: TGTGCCAGTTCTTTGAGTGGCAGCAATCAGCCCCAGCATTTT. Encoded protein: CASSLSGSNQPQHF.

This chain connects TRBV13 to TRBJ2-3; a weak D match, TRBD2 (5 bases). V lost 4 bases and J 4 bases, leaving 12 bases between the germline ends. CDR1 is PRHDT, CDR2 FYEKMQ, per germline (reference sequence). This CDR3 region has 14 residues. CDR3 residues: CASSSDPRADTQYF. CDR3 nucleotides: TGTGCCAGCAGCTCCGACCCGAGGGCAGATACGCAGTATTTT. Together with reference TRBV13 and TRBJ2-3, the CDR3 gives the full variable domain: AAGVIQSPRHLIKEKRETATLKCYPIPRHDTVYWYQQGPGQDPQFLISFYEKMQSDKGSIPDRFSAQQFSDYHSELNMSSLELGDSALYFCASSSDPRADTQYFGPGTRLTVL.

This clonotype was counted once. CDR3 nucleotides: TGCAGTGCTCCAGGGGGGGATCAGCCCCAGCATTTT. Encoded protein: CSAPGGDQPQHF. The chain is built from TRBV20-1 and TRBJ1-5, with 7 bases aligning to TRBD1. The CDR3 runs to 12 residues. The germline gives CDR1 DFQATT, CDR2 SNEGSKA (reference sequence). The V segment lost 5 bases and the J segment 5 bases; nucleotides outside the gene matches: 3.

This sequence joins TRBV29-1 and TRBJ2-7, with D uncertain. In germline, CDR1 is SQVTM, CDR2 ANQGSEA. This CDR3 contains 11 residues. Trimming left V 2 bases short and J 11 bases short, with 13 bases between. The CDR3 loop is CSVESGRREYF. Written as DNA, the CDR3 is TGCAGCGTTGAATCTGGCCGCCGTGAGTACTTC.

This clonotype has a handful of counts. The chain recombines TRBV11-2 with TRBJ1-2; TRBD1 might be the D (5 bases). The CDR3 has 13 amino acids. V was pared by 4 bases and J by 8 bases, with 14 bases between. Germline V gene data show CDR1 as SGHAT and CDR2 as FQNNGV. As DNA, the CDR3 is TGTGCCAGCAGCTCCCTTGGGGCCGGGGGCTACACCTTC. It is translated as CASSSLGAGGYTF.

This rearrangement joins TRBV4-2 to TRBJ1-5; D is unresolved. The CDR3 totals 17 residues. Germline-derived CDR1 and CDR2 are LGHNA and YNFKEQ. Trimming took off 1 base at V and 1 base at J, with 14 bases between the two ends. CDR3 in amino acids: CASSQVGRTPSNQPQHF. The CDR3 DNA reads as TGTGCCAGCAGCCAAGTCGGACGGACCCCGAGCAATCAGCCCCAGCATTTT.

The J gene is TRBJ2-1, the V gene TRBV5-4; 7 bases agree with TRBD1. The V gene end was trimmed by 4 bases and the J gene end by 4 bases; junction bases not matched to a gene: 8. Per germline, CDR1 SGHNT and CDR2 YYREEE (reference sequence). CDR3 length: 15 amino acids. The DNA for the CDR3 is TGTGCCAGCAGCATAGCAGGGGGAGTATACAATGAGCAGTTCTTC. Translating gives CASSIAGGVYNEQFF.

The genes are TRBV2 and TRBJ2-1; 9 bases are a match to TRBD1. The junction had 4 bases not matched to a gene; V was cut back by 4 bases and J by 6 bases. The germline CDR1 and CDR2 sequences are SNHLY and FYNNEI. CDR3 length: 14 residues. The chain's CDR3 is CASSGETGGNEQFF. The CDR3 DNA follows: TGTGCCAGCAGTGGGGAGACAGGGGGCAATGAGCAGTTCTTC.

This clonotype was seen a single time. The V gene is TRBV9, the J gene TRBJ2-1; D ambiguous. Trimming pared 6 bases from V and 9 bases from J, leaving 10 bases between. The CDR3 sequence is 11 residues long. Germline V gives CDR1 SGDLS, CDR2 YYNGEE. The CDR3 here is CASKDPGEQFF. The CDR3 DNA follows: TGTGCCAGCAAAGACCCTGGTGAGCAGTTCTTC. Based on the CDR3 plus reference TRBV9 and TRBJ2-1, the full variable domain is DSGVTQTPKHLITATGQRVTLRCSPRSGDLSVYWYQQSLDQGLQFLIQYYNGEERAKGNILERFSAQQFPDLHSELNLSSLELGDSALYFCASKDPGEQFFGPGTRLTVL.

The chain couples TRBV20-1 to TRBJ2-3, with D possibly TRBD2 on 7 matching bases. The CDR3 totals 15 residues. V was clipped by 4 bases and J by 2 bases, with 16 bases between them. CDR1 is DFQATT and CDR2 is SNEGSKA in the germline V gene (reference sequence). CDR3 nucleotides: TGCAGTGCTATGAAGGGGGGGGCATCCACAGATACGCAGTATTTT. As protein: CSAMKGGASTDTQYF.

J is TRBJ2-1 and V is TRBV30; either TRBD1 or TRBD2 may fit D (6 bases each). V lost 0 bases and J lost 1, with 10 bases in between. The CDR3 sequence is 15 residues long. Germline V gene lookup returns CDR1 GTSNPN and CDR2 SVGIG (reference sequence). CDR3 region: CAWSVGGGSYNEQFF. The CDR3 nucleotides are TGTGCCTGGAGTGTAGGAGGGGGATCCTACAATGAGCAGTTCTTC.

This clonotype was counted a single time. This sequence joins TRBV30 and TRBJ2-1; 7 positions agree with TRBD1. The CDR3 extends over 15 amino acids. Germline CDR1 GTSNPN, CDR2 SVGIG (reference sequence). The ends lost 1 base at V and 3 bases at J; junction bases unmatched: 6. CDR3 loop: CAWSGGGRSYNEQFF. The CDR3 DNA follows: TGTGCCTGGAGTGGAGGGGGCCGTAGCTACAATGAGCAGTTCTTC.

The V gene is TRBV12-5, the J gene TRBJ2-1; D is unresolved. Per germline, CDR1 LGHNT and CDR2 FRNRAP. The CDR3 spans 12 residues. Deletions cut 4 bases from V and 10 bases from J, with 11 bases between. The CDR3 sequence is CASGWGLIEQFF. DNA of the CDR3: TGTGCTAGTGGTTGGGGTCTTATCGAGCAGTTCTTC.

The rearrangement joins TRBV29-1 to TRBJ2-5; D gene ambiguous. The CDR3 is 11 amino acids. V was cut by 4 bases and J by 5 bases, with 8 bases left in between. From germline, CDR1 is SQVTM and CDR2 ANQGSEA. CDR3 protein: CSVVPSETQYF. CDR3 nucleotide sequence: TGCAGCGTTGTACCGTCCGAGACCCAGTACTTC. The full variable domain, with the rest looked up from reference TRBV29-1 and TRBJ2-5, is SAVISQKPSRDICQRGTSLTIQCQVDSQVTMMFWYRQQPGQSLTLIATANQGSEATYESGFVIDKFPISRPNLTFSTLTVSNMSPEDSSIYLCSVVPSETQYFGPGTRLLVL.

This sequence joins TRBV12-3 or TRBV12-4 and TRBJ2-7; D remains unclear. V was pared by 5 bases and J by 6 bases, with 8 bases between. The CDR3 is made up of 11 amino acids. The CDR3 bases are TGTGCCAGCAGTAAGGGTCTCGAGCAGTACTTC. Translation gives CASSKGLEQYF.

The rearrangement joins TRBV12-3 or TRBV12-4 to TRBJ2-2, with 13 bases matching TRBD2. With 5 bases clipped from V and 6 bases from J, the junction kept 9 bases outside the gene matches. The CDR3 totals 17 residues. The CDR3, as DNA: TGTGCCAGCAGTCCCCTCACTAGCGGGGGGGCCGCCGGGGAGCTGTTTTTT. This gives the protein CASSPLTSGGAAGELFF.

The chain joins TRBV6-1 to TRBJ1-2; D unclear. There are 14 residues in the CDR3. V lost 3 bases and J 3 bases, leaving 11 bases between the germline ends. Germline V gives CDR1 MNHNS, CDR2 SASEGT. Here the CDR3 DNA reads TGTGCCAGCAGTGATCCAGGACGCGACTATGGCTACACCTTC. Translated, it gives CASSDPGRDYGYTF.

The genes are TRBV19 and TRBJ1-5, with TRBD1 identical over 7 bases. This CDR3 comprises 15 residues. V was pared by 4 bases and J by 5 bases, with 8 bases of the junction left unmatched. Germline values: CDR1 LNHDA, CDR2 SQIVND (reference sequence). CDR3 DNA: TGTGCCAGTAGTACCCTGCCCGACAGGGATCAGCCCCAGCATTTT. Translated: CASSTLPDRDQPQHF.

This chain connects TRBV30 to TRBJ2-2; maybe TRBD1 (6 bases). The CDR3 length is 14 residues. Germline V lookup: CDR1 GTSNPN, CDR2 SVGIG (reference sequence). V was clipped by 5 bases and J by 5 bases, with 15 bases between them. CDR3 DNA sequence: TGTGCCTGGGGGCTGGGGGCGCTGACCGGGGAGCTGTTTTTT. Protein product: CAWGLGALTGELFF.

This clonotype was seen a handful of times. The rearrangement joins TRBV5-1 to TRBJ2-7; TRBD2 is a possible D gene (5 bases). V was trimmed by 0 bases and J by 3 bases, leaving 13 bases between them. CDR1 is SGHRS, CDR2 YFSETQ, per germline. CDR3 size: 15 residues. The chain's CDR3 is CASSLAAGGGYEQYF. The CDR3 nucleotides are TGCGCCAGCAGCTTGGCGGCGGGCGGAGGCTACGAGCAGTACTTC.

Only a few counts were recorded for this clonotype. The chain joins TRBV29-1 to TRBJ2-7, with 8 bases matching TRBD1. The CDR3 contains 18 residues. Trimming took 6 bases from V and 2 from J; bases not matched to a gene: 21. The germline gives CDR1 SQVTM, CDR2 ANQGSEA. The CDR3 here is CSVALGGTGGRGTYEQYF. Written as DNA, the CDR3 is TGCAGCGTCGCCTTGGGGGGAACAGGGGGAAGAGGCACCTACGAGCAGTACTTC.

The chain carries TRBV12-3 or TRBV12-4 and TRBJ1-5; 9 bases fit TRBD1. V dropped 3 bases and J dropped 6; count of bases not matched to a gene: 0. This CDR3 spans 13 amino acids. In nucleotides, the CDR3 is TGTGCCAGCAGTTTGGACAGGGGTCAGCCCCAGCATTTT. Amino acid sequence: CASSLDRGQPQHF.

The rearrangement joins TRBV30 to TRBJ2-7; perhaps TRBD2 as D (6 bases). Trimming left V 3 bases short and J 6 bases short, with 18 bases between. This CDR3 contains 14 residues. Per the germline V gene, CDR1 is GTSNPN and CDR2 is SVGIG (reference sequence). The CDR3 DNA follows: TGTGCCTGGAGGGAGGGACCCTCTGTTTTCGAGCAGTACTTC. Translation: CAWREGPSVFEQYF.

The chain combines TRBV12-3 or TRBV12-4 with TRBJ1-2; maybe TRBD1 (5 bases). This CDR3 spans 16 amino acids. V was trimmed by 4 bases and J by 3 bases, leaving 18 bases between them. The CDR3 DNA follows: TGTGCCAGCAGTTATAACCTCATAGGCAGGGACTATGGCTACACCTTC. Translating gives CASSYNLIGRDYGYTF.

The rearrangement joins TRBV19 to TRBJ1-2; 7 nucleotides match TRBD1. With 7 bases clipped from V and 8 bases from J, the junction kept 4 bases outside the gene matches. Germline CDR1 reads LNHDA; CDR2 reads SQIVND (reference sequence). This CDR3 is 11 amino acids long. CDR3 DNA: TGTGCCAGTACCCAACAGGGGGGCTACACCTTC. This gives the protein CASTQQGGYTF.

The rearrangement uses TRBV29-1 and TRBJ2-1; 7 bases fit TRBD1. Germline CDR1 is SQVTM and CDR2 is ANQGSEA. This CDR3 has 14 amino acids. Germline trimming cut 7 bases from V and 3 bases from J; bases unmatched to any gene: 9. CDR3 in amino acids: CSGDSTGIYNEQFF. CDR3 DNA sequence: TGCAGCGGTGATTCGACAGGGATCTACAATGAGCAGTTCTTC.

The chain joins TRBV30 to TRBJ1-5; 11 bases agree with TRBD1. The CDR3 runs to 12 residues. CDR1 GTSNPN and CDR2 SVGIG come from the germline V gene (reference sequence). V lost 2 bases to trimming and J lost 16 bases; unmatched junction nucleotides: 7. The CDR3 DNA is TGTGCCTGGAGTCCGGGACAGGGGGTTGTACATTTT. Translating it yields CAWSPGQGVVHF.

This clonotype was seen once. The J gene is TRBJ1-2, the V gene TRBV6-6; TRBD1 might be the D (5 bases). The CDR3 extends over 15 amino acids. Germline loops: CDR1 MNHNY, CDR2 SVGAGI (reference sequence). The germline V and J ends were trimmed by 0 bases and 8 bases, with 16 bases remaining between them. The chain's CDR3 is CASSYSFPGPGGYTF. In DNA form, the CDR3 reads TGTGCCAGCAGTTACTCTTTCCCGGGGCCGGGGGGCTACACCTTC.